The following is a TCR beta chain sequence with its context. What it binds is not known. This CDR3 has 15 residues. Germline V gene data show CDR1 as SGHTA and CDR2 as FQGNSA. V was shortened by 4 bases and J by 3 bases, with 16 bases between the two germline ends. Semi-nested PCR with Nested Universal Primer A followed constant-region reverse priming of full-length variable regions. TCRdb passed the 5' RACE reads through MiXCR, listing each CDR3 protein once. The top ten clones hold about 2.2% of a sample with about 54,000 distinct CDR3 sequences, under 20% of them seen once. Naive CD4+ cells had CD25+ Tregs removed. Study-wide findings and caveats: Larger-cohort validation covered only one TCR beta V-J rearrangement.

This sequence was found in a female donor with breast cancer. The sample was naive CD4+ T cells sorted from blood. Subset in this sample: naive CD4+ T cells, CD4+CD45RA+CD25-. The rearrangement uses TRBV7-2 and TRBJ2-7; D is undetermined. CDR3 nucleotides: TGTGCCAGCAGCTACGGCCTTGGTCCCAACTACGAGCAGTACTTC. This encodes CASSYGLGPNYEQYF.